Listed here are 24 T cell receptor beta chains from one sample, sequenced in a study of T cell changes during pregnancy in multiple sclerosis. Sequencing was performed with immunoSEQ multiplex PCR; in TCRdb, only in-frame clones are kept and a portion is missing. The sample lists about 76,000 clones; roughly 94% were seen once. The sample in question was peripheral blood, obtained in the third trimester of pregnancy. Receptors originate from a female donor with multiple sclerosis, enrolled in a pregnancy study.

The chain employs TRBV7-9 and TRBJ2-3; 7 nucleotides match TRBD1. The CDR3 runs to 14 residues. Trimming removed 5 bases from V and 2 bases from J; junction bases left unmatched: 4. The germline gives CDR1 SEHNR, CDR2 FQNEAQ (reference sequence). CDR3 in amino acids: CASSPGQPTDTQYF. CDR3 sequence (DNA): TGTGCCAGCAGCCCGGGACAGCCCACAGATACGCAGTATTTT.

CDR3: CASSQHRPDTEAFF. For the CDR3, the DNA is TGCGCCAGCAGCCAACACAGGCCCGACACTGAAGCTTTCTTT. The chain recombines TRBV4-1 with TRBJ1-1; D may be TRBD1 (5 bases). From germline, CDR1 is MGHRA and CDR2 YSYEKL. V was cut by 2 bases and J by 3 bases, with 10 bases left in between. The CDR3 consists of 14 residues.

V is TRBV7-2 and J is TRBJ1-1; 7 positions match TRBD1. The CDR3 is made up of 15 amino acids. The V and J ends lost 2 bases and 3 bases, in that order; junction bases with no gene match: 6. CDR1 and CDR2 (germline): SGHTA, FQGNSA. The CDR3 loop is CASSLRSGGHTEAFF. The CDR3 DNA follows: TGTGCCAGCAGCTTAAGATCAGGGGGACACACTGAAGCTTTCTTT.

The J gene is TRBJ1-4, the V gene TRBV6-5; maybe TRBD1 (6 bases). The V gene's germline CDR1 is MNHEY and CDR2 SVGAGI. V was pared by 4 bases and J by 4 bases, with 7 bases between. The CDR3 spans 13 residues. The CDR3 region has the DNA TGTGCCAGCAGTTCACAGGGTAATGAAAAACTGTTTTTT. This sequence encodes CASSSQGNEKLFF.

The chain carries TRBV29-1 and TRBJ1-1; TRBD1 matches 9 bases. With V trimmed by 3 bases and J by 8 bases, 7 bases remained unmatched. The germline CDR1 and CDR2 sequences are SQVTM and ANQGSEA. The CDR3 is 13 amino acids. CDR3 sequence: CSVDEGQGPEAFF. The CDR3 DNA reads TGCAGCGTTGACGAGGGACAGGGCCCCGAAGCTTTCTTT.

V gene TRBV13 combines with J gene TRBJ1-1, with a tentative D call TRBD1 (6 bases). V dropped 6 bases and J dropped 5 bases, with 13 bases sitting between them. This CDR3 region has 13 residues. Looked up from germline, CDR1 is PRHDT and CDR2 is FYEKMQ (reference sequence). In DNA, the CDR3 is TGTGCCAGCAGGGGCAGGGGTCGGACTGAAGCTTTCTTT. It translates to CASRGRGRTEAFF.

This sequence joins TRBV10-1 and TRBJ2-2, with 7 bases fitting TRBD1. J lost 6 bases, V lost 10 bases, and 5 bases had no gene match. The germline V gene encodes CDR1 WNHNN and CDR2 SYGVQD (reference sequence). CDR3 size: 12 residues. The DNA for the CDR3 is TGCGCCACCCCGACAGGGCCCGGGGAGCTGTTTTTT. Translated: CATPTGPGELFF.

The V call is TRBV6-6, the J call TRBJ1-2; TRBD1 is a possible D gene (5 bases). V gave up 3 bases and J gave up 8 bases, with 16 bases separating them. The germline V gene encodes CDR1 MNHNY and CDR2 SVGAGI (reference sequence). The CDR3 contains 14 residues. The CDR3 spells CASSYVREIGGYTF. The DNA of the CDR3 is TGTGCCAGCAGTTATGTCAGGGAAATAGGCGGCTACACCTTC.

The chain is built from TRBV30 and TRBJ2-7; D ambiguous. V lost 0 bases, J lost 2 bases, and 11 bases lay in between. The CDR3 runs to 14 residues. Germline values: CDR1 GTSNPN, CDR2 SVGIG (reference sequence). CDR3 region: CAWSVFDTTYEQYF. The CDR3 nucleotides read TGTGCCTGGAGTGTATTCGACACCACCTACGAGCAGTACTTC.

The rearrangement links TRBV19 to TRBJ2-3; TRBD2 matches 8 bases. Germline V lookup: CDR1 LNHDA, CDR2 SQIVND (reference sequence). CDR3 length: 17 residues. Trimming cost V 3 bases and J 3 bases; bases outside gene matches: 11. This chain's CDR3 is CASSIGLGAGGTDTQYF. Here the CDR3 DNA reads TGTGCCAGTAGTATTGGATTGGGGGCGGGAGGAACAGATACGCAGTATTTT.

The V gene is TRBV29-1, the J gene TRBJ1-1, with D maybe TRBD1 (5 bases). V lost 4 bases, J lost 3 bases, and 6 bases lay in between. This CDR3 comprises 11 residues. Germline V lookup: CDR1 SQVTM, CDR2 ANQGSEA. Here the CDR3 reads CSVVGDTEAFF. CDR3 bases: TGCAGCGTTGTAGGGGACACTGAAGCTTTCTTT.

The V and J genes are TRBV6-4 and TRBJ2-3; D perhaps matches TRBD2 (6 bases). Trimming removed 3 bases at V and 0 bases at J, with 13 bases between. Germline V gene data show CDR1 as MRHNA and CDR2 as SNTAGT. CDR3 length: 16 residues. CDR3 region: CASSDSVAASTDTQYF. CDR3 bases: TGTGCCAGCAGTGATTCGGTAGCGGCAAGCACAGATACGCAGTATTTT.

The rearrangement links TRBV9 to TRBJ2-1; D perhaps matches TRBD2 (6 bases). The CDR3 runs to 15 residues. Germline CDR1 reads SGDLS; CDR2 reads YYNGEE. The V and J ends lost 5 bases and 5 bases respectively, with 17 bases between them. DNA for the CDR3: TGTGCCAGCAGTGGGGGACTCAGGACCAACAATGAGCAGTTCTTC. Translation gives CASSGGLRTNNEQFF.

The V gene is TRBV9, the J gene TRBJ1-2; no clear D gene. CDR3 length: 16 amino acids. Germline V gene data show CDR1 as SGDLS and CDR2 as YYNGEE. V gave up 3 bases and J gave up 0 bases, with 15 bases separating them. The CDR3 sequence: CASSAPRISANYGYTF. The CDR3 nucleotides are TGTGCCAGCAGCGCCCCCAGGATTTCTGCTAACTATGGCTACACCTTC. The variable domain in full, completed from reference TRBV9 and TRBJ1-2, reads DSGVTQTPKHLITATGQRVTLRCSPRSGDLSVYWYQQSLDQGLQFLIQYYNGEERAKGNILERFSAQQFPDLHSELNLSSLELGDSALYFCASSAPRISANYGYTFGSGTRLTVV.

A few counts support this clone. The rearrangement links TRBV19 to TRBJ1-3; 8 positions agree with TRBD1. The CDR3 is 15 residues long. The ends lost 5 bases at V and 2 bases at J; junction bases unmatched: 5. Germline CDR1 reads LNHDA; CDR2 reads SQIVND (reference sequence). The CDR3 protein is CASSLRTGPGNTIYF. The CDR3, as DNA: TGTGCCAGTAGTCTACGGACAGGGCCTGGAAACACCATATATTTT.

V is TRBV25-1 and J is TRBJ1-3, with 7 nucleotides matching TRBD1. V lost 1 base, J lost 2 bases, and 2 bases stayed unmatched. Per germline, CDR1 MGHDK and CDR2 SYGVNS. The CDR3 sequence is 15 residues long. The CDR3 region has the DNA TGTGCCAGCAGTGAATTCCAGGGGGCTGGAAACACCATATATTTT. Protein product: CASSEFQGAGNTIYF.

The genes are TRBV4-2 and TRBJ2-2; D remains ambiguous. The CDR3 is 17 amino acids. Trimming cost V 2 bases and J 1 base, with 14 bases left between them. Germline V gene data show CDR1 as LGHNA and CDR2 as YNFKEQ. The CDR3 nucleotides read TGTGCCAGCAGCCAAAGAGCTACGGTTGTGAACACCGGGGAGCTGTTTTTT. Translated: CASSQRATVVNTGELFF.

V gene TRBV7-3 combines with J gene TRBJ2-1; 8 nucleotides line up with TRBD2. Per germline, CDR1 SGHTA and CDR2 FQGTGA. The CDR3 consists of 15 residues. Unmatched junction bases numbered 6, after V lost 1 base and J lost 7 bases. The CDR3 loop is CASSLIHGGANEQFF. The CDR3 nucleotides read TGTGCCAGCAGCTTAATTCACGGGGGGGCAAATGAGCAGTTCTTC.

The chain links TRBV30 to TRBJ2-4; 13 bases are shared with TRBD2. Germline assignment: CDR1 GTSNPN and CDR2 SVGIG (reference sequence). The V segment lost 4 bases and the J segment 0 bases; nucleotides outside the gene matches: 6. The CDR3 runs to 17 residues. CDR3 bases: TGTGCCTGGACACTAGCGGGGGGGGGCCTAGCCAAAAACATTCAGTACTTC. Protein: CAWTLAGGGLAKNIQYF.

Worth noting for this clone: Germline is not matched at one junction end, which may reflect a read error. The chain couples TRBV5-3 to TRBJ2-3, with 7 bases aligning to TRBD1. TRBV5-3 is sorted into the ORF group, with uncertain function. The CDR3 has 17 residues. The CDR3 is CARSLGTKGAGTDTQYF. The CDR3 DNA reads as TGTGCCAGAAGTTTGGGGACGAAGGGGGCTGGGACAGATACGCAGTATTTT.

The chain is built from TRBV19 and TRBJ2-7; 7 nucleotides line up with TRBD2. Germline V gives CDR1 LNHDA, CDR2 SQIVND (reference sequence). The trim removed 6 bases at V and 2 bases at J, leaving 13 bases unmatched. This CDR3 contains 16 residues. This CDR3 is CASSEPGGGTTYEQYF. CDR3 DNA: TGTGCCAGTAGCGAGCCTGGGGGGGGGACCACCTACGAGCAGTACTTC. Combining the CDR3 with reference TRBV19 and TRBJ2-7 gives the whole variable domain DGGITQSPKYLFRKEGQNVTLSCEQNLNHDAMYWYRQDPGQGLRLIYYSQIVNDFQKGDIAEGYSVSREKKESFPLTVTSAQKNPTAFYLCASSEPGGGTTYEQYFGPGTRLTVT.

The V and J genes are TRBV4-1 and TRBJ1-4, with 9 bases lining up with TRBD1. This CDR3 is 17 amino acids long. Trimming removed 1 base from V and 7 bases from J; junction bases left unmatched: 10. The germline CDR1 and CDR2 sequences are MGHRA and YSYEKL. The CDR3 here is CASSQGTANRGREKLFF. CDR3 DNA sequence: TGCGCCAGCAGCCAAGGGACGGCTAACAGGGGGCGTGAAAAACTGTTTTTT.

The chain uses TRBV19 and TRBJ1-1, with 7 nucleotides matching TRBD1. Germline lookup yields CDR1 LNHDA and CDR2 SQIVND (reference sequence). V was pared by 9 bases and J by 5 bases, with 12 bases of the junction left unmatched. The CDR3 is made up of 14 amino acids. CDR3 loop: CASLPLTGETEAFF. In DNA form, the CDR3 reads TGTGCCAGCCTACCTCTAACAGGGGAGACTGAAGCTTTCTTT.

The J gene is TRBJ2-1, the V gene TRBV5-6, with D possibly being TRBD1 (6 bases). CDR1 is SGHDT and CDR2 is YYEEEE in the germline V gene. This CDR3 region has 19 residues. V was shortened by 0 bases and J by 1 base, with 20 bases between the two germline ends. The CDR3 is CASSLVTGRGVRSYNEQFF. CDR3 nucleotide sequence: TGTGCCAGCAGCTTGGTTACGGGCAGGGGAGTGAGGTCCTACAATGAGCAGTTCTTC.